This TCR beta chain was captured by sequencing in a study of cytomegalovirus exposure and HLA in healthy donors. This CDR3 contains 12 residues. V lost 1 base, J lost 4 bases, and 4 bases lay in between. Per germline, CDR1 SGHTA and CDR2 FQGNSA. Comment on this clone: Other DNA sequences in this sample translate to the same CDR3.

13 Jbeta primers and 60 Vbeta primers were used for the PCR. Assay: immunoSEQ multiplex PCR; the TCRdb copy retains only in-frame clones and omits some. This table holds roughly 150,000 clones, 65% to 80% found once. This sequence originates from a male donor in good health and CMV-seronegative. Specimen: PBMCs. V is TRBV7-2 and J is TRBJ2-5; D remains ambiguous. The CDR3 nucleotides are TGTGCCAGCAGCTTAGACAGAGAGACCCAGTACTTC. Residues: CASSLDRETQYF.